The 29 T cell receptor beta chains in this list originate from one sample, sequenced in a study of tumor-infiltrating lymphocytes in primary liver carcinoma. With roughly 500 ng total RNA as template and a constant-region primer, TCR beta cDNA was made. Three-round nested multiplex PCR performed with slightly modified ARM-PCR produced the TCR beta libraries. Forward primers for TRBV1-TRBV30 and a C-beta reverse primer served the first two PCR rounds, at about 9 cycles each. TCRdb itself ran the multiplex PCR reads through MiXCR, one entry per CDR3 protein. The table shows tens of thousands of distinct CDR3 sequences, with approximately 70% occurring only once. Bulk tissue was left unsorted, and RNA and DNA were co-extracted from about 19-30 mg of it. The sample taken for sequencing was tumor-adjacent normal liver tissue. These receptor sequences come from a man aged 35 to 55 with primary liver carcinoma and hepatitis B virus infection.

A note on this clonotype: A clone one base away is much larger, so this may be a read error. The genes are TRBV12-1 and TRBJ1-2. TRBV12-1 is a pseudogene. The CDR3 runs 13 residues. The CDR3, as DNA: TGTGCCGGCAGCTCATGTGGGGACTATGGCTACACCTTC. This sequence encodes CAGSSCGDYGYTF.

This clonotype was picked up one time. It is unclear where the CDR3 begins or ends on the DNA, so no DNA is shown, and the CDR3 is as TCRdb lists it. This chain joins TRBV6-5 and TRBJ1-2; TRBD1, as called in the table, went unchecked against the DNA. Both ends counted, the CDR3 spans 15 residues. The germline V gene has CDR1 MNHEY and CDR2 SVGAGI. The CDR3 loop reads CANSYSGTGYYGCTF.

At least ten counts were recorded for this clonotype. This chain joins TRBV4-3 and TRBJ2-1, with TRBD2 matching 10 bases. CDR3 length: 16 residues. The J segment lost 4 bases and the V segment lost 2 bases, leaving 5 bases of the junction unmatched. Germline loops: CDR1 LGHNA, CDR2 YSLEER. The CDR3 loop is CASSQNGLAAYNEQFF. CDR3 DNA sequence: TGCGCCAGCAGCCAAAACGGACTAGCGGCATACAATGAGCAGTTCTTC.

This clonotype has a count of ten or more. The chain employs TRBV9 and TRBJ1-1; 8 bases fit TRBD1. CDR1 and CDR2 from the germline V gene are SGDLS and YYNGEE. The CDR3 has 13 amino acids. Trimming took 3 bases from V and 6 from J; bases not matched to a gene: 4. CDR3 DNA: TGTGCCAGCAGCGGGCCACAGGGGGCTGAAGCTTTCTTT. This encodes CASSGPQGAEAFF.

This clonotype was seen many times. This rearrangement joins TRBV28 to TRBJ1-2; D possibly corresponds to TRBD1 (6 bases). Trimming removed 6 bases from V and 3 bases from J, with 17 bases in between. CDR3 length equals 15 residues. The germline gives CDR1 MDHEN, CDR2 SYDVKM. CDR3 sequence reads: CASRGAGAEDYGYTF. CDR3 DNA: TGTGCCAGCAGGGGGGCAGGGGCTGAAGACTATGGCTACACCTTC.

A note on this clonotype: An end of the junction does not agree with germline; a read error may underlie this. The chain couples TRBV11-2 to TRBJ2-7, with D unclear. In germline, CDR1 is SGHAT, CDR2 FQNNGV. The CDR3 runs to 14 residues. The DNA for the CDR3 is TGCGCCAGCAGCTTAACCGACGGATCCTACGAGCAGTACTTC. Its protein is CASSLTDGSYEQYF.

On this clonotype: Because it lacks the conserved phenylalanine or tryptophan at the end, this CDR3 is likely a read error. This CDR3 is CASQAYGDTEAFY. DNA of the CDR3: TGTGCCAGCCAGGCCTACGGGGACACTGAAGCTTTCTAT. The V and J genes are TRBV6-1 and TRBJ1-1; D gene uncertain. Germline V gives CDR1 MNHNS, CDR2 SASEGT. This CDR3 contains 13 residues. V lost 8 bases, J lost 3 bases, and 13 bases lay in between.

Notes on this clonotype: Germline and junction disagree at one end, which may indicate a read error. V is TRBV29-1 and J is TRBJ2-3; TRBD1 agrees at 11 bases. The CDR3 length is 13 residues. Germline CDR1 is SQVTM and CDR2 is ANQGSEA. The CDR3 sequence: CSARTGGGDTQYF. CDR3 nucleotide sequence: TGCAGCGCCCGGACAGGGGGCGGAGATACACAGTATTTT.

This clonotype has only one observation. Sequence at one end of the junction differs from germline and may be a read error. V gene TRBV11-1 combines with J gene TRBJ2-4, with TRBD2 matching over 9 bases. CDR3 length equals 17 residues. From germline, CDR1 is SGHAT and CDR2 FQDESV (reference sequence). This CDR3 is CPSSCPGSSGTKNIQYF. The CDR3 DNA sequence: TGTCCCAGCAGCTGTCCCGGGTCTAGCGGGACCAAAAACATTCAGTACTTC.

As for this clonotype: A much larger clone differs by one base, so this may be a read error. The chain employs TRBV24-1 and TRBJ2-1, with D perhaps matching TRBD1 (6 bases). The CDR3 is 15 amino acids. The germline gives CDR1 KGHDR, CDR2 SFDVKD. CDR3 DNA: TGTGCCACCAGCAACCACAGGGCCCCGTACAGTGAGCAGTTCTTC. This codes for CATSNHRAPYSEQFF.

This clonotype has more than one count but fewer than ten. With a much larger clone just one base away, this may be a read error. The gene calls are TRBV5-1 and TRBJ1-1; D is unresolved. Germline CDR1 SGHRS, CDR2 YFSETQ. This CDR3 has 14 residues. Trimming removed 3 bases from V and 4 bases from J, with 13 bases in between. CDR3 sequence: CASSSRGSGTEAFF. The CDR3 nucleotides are TGCGCCAGCAGCTCAAGAGGGTCGGGCACTGAAGCTTTCTTT.

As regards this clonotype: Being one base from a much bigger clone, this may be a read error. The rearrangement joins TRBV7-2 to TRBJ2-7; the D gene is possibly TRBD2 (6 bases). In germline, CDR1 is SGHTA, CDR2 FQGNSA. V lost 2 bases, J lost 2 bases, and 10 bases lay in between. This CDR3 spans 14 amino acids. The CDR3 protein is CASSLPPSAYEQYF. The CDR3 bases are TGTGCCAGCAGCTTACCTCCTAGCGCCTACGAGCAGTACTTC. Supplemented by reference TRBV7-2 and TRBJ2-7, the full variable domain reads GAGVSQSPSNKVTEKGKDVELRCDPISGHTALYWYRQSLGQGLEFLIYFQGNSAPDKSGLPSDRFSAERTGGSVSTLTIQRTQQEDSAVYLCASSLPPSAYEQYFGPGTRLTVT.

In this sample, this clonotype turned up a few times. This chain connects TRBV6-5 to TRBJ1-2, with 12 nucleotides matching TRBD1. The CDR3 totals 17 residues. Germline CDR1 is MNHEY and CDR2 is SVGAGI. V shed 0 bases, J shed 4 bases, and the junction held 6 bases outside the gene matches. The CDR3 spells CASSYSGTGGVPYGYTF. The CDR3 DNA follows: TGTGCCAGCAGTTACTCTGGGACAGGGGGCGTCCCCTATGGCTACACCTTC.

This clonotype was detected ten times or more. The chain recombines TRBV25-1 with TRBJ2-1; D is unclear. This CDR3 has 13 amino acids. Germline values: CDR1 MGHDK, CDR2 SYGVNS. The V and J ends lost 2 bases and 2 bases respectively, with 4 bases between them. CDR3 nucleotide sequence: TGTGCCAGCAGTGAACAGACCTACAATGAGCAGTTCTTC. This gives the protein CASSEQTYNEQFF.

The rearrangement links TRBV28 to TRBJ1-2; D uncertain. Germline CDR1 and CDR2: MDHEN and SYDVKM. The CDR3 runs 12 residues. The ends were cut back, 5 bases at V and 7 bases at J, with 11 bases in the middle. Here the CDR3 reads CASSGRDFGYTF. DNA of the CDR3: TGTGCCAGCAGTGGGAGGGATTTTGGCTACACCTTC.

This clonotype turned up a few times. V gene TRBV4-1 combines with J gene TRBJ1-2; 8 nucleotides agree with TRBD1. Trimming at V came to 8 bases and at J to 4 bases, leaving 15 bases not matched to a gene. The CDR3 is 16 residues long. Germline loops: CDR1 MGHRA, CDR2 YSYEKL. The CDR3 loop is CASSQSGTGDFYGYTF. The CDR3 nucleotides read TGCGCCAGCTCGCAATCCGGGACAGGCGATTTCTATGGCTACACCTTC.

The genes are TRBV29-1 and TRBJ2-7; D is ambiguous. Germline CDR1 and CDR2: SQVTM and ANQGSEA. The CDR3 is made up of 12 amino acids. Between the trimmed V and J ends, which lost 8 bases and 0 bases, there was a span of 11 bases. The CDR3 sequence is CSTTSSSYEQYF. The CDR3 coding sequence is TGCAGCACGACTTCATCCTCCTACGAGCAGTACTTC.

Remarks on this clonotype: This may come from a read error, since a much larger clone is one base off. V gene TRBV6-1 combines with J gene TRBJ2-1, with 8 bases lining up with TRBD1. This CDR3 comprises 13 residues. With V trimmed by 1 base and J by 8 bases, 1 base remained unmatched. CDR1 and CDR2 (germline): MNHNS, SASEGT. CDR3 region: CASSEVTGDEQFF. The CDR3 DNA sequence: TGTGCCAGCAGTGAAGTGACAGGGGATGAGCAGTTCTTC.

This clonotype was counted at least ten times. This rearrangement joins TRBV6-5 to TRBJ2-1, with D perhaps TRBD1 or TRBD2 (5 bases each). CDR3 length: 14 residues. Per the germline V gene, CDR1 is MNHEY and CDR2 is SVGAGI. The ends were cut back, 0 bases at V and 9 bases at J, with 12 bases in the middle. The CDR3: CASSYSAQRGEQFF. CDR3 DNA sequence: TGTGCCAGCAGTTACTCGGCGCAGAGGGGTGAGCAGTTCTTC.

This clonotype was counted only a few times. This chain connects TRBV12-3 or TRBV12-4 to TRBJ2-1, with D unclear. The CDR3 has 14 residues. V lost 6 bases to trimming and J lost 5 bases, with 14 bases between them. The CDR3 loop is CASSLLRYHNEQFF. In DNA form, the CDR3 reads TGTGCCAGCAGCCTCTTACGTTACCACAATGAGCAGTTCTTC.

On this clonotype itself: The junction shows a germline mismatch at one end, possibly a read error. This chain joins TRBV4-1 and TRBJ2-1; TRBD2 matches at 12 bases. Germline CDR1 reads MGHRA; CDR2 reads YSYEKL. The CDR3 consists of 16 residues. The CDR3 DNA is TGTGCCAGCAGCCAAACCGCGACTAGCGGGAGTAATGAACAGTTCTTC. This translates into CASSQTATSGSNEQFF.

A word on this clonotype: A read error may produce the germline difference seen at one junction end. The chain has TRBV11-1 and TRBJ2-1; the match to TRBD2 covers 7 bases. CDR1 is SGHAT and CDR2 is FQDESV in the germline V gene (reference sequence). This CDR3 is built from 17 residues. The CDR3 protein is CTSSLIGSAGGSHKQFF. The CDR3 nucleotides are TGTACCAGCAGCTTAATAGGTTCAGCTGGCGGGAGCCATAAACAGTTCTTC.

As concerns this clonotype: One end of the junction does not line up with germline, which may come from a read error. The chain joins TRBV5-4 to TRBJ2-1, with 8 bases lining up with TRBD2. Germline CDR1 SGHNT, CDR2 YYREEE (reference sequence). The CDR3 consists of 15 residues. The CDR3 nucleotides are TGTGTCAGCAGTTTAGGCCTAGCGGGCTACAATGAGCAGTTTTTC. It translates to CVSSLGLAGYNEQFF. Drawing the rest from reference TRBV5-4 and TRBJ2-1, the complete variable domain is ETGVTQSPTHLIKTRGQQVTLRCSSQSGHNTVSWYQQALGQGPQFIFQYYREEENGRGNFPPRFSGLQFPNYSSELNVNALELDDSALYLCVSSLGLAGYNEQFFGPGTRLTVL.

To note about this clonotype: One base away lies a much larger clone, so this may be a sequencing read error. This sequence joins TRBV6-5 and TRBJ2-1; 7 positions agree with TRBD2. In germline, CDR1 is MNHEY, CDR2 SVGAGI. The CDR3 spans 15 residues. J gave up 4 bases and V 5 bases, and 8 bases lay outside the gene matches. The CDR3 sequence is CASSPSDGGYNEQFF. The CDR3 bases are TGTGCCAGCAGTCCCTCGGACGGGGGGTACAATGAGCAGTTCTTC.

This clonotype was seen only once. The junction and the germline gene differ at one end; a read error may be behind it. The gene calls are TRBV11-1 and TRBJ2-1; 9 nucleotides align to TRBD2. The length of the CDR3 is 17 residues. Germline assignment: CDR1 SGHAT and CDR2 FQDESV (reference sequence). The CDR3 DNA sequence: TGTGCCAGCACCTTAGTCTCTAGCGGGGACTCCTACCATGAGCAGTTCTTC. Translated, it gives CASTLVSSGDSYHEQFF.

The CDR3 spells CASAEDRQAPTLGKLFF. CDR3 nucleotide sequence: TGTGCCAGCGCGGAGGACCGACAGGCTCCCACGCTTGGAAAACTGTTTTTT. The V call is TRBV10-3, the J call TRBJ1-4, with D possibly being TRBD1 (6 bases). The CDR3 is made up of 17 amino acids. V was trimmed by 10 bases and J by 10 bases, leaving 31 bases between them. CDR1 and CDR2 from the germline V gene are ENHRY and SYGVKD.

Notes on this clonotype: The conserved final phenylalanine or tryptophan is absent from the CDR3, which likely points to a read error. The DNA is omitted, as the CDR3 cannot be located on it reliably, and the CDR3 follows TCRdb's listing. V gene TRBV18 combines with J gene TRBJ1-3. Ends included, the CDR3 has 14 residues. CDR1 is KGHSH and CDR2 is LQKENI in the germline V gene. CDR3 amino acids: CASSRSISGNTTYL.

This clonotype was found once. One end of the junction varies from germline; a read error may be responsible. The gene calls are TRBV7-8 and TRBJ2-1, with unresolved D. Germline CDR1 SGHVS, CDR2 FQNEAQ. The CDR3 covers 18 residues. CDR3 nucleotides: TGTACCAGCAGCCCGCTTGGAGACTCAGCGCTCTCCTACAATGAGCAATTCTTC. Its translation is CTSSPLGDSALSYNEQFF.

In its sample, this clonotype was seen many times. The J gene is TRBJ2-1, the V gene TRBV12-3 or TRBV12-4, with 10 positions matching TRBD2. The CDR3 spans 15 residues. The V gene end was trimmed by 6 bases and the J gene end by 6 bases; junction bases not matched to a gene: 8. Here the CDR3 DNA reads TGTGCCAGCAGGGAGAGCGGGAGGGCCCCCAATGAGCAGTTCTTC. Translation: CASRESGRAPNEQFF.